A selection of T cell receptor beta chains follows, all from one sample in a study of blood T cell repertoires in COVID-19. This table comes from immunoSEQ multiplex PCR, and its TCRdb copy is limited to in-frame clones, with some not included. The sample contains 80,000 to 95,000 clones, approximately 77% of which appear only once. What was sequenced was peripheral blood. The receptors were gathered from a woman aged 80 or over with acute or convalescent COVID-19. CDR3s include the opening cysteine and the closing phenylalanine or tryptophan. The D gene is left open where the match is weak. The size of a clone is reported for some rows only, either as once, few or many, or as a class for expanded clones.

v_call	j_call	d_call	clone_size	cdr3_aa	cdr3_nt
TRBV7-9	TRBJ2-7	TRBD2	-	CASSPSRGAYYEQYF	TGTGCCAGCTCCCCTTCGCGGGGGGCCTACTACGAGCAGTACTTC
TRBV11-2	TRBJ2-1	TRBD2	-	CASSFQSGAGGNNEQFF	TGTGCCAGCAGCTTCCAGTCGGGAGCGGGAGGGAACAATGAGCAGTTCTTC
TRBV9	TRBJ2-5	-	-	CASSVGPSLALQETQYF	TGTGCCAGCAGCGTAGGGCCCTCACTAGCTCTTCAAGAGACCCAGTACTTC
TRBV5-1	TRBJ2-7	TRBD1	-	CASSSTGGYEQYF	TGCGCCAGCAGCTCCACAGGGGGTTACGAGCAGTACTTC
TRBV4-1	TRBJ2-7	TRBD2	-	CASSLTSGRAAYEQYF	TGCGCCAGCAGCCTCACTAGCGGGAGGGCAGCTTACGAGCAGTACTTC
TRBV6-1	TRBJ1-2	-	-	CASSEGQGAISSGSYTF	TGTGCCAGCAGTGAAGGTCAAGGGGCGATTTCGTCCGGAAGCTACACCTTC
TRBV30	TRBJ1-4	TRBD1	-	CAWNPGQGDEKLFF	TGTGCCTGGAACCCAGGACAGGGGGATGAAAAACTGTTTTTT
TRBV10-3	TRBJ1-5	TRBD1	-	CAIRDRFNQPQHF	TGTGCCATCAGGGACAGGTTCAATCAGCCCCAGCATTTT
TRBV24-1	TRBJ2-1	-	-	CATSHRGANRDEQFF	TGTGCCACCAGCCATCGGGGAGCTAATAGGGATGAGCAGTTCTTC
TRBV7-2	TRBJ1-3	-	-	CASSFSMASSGNTIYF	TGTGCCAGCAGCTTCTCCATGGCTAGCTCTGGAAACACCATATATTTT
TRBV7-9	TRBJ1-2	TRBD1	-	CASSFGGQGLGGYTF	TGTGCCAGCAGCTTTGGAGGACAGGGATTGGGTGGCTACACCTTC
TRBV7-9	TRBJ2-3	TRBD2	-	CASSLSVNSGDGTQYF	TGTGCCAGCAGCTTATCGGTTAATAGCGGGGACGGTACGCAGTATTTT
TRBV5-4	TRBJ1-2	-	-	CASSLDRGVGYGYTF	TGTGCCAGCAGCTTGGATAGGGGCGTCGGCTATGGCTACACCTTC
TRBV10-3	TRBJ2-2	TRBD1	-	CAISDSGTANTGELFF	TGTGCCATCAGTGACTCCGGGACAGCTAACACCGGGGAGCTGTTTTTT
TRBV15	TRBJ1-1	TRBD1	few	CATRQGEMNTEAFF	TGTGCCACCCGACAGGGGGAGATGAACACTGAAGCTTTCTTT
TRBV10-3	TRBJ1-2	TRBD1	-	CAISRTGGADGYTF	TGTGCCATCAGCCGGACAGGGGGCGCGGATGGCTACACCTTC
TRBV7-9	TRBJ2-4	TRBD1	-	CASSSGGIVKNIQYF	TGTGCCAGCAGCTCAGGGGGAATTGTCAAAAACATTCAGTACTTC
TRBV5-8	TRBJ1-1	TRBD1	-	CASSERQGAIEAFF	TGTGCCAGCAGCGAACGACAGGGGGCTATTGAAGCTTTCTTT
TRBV11-2	TRBJ1-4	TRBD1	-	CASSSGQGAYEKLFF	TGTGCCAGCAGTAGCGGACAGGGGGCATATGAAAAACTGTTTTTT
TRBV6-1	TRBJ2-1	TRBD2	-	CASSVTLAGGGNEQFF	TGTGCCAGCAGTGTCACACTAGCGGGGGGAGGTAATGAGCAGTTCTTC
TRBV29-1	TRBJ2-6	TRBD1	-	CSVVLQGAGANVLTF	TGCAGCGTGGTACTTCAGGGGGCTGGGGCCAACGTCCTGACTTTC
TRBV11-2	TRBJ1-4	TRBD1	-	CASSLDGTGSEKLFF	TGTGCCAGCAGCTTAGACGGGACAGGGAGTGAAAAACTGTTTTTT
TRBV7-3	TRBJ1-2	-	-	CASSPRGAFQGGYTF	TGTGCCAGCAGCCCCCGGGGGGCCTTCCAGGGTGGCTACACCTTC
TRBV5-6	TRBJ1-2	-	-	CASSLAETYGYTF	TGTGCCAGCAGCTTGGCAGAGACTTATGGCTACACCTTC
TRBV7-3	TRBJ2-1	-	few	CASSPTALNNEQFF	TGTGCCAGCAGCCCGACAGCACTAAACAATGAGCAGTTCTTC
TRBV5-4	TRBJ2-4	TRBD1	-	CASSLWTGYTRAKNIQYF	TGTGCCAGCAGCTTGTGGACAGGGTACACCCGAGCCAAAAACATTCAGTACTTC
TRBV4-1	TRBJ1-5	-	-	CASSQGLQLNQPQHF	TGCGCCAGCAGCCAAGGATTACAGCTCAATCAGCCCCAGCATTTT
TRBV5-5	TRBJ2-7	-	-	CASSLGVEGEQYF	TGTGCCAGCAGCTTGGGTGTGGAGGGCGAGCAGTACTTC
TRBV15	TRBJ2-7	TRBD1	-	CATRGTGIDEQYF	TGTGCCACCAGAGGGACAGGGATCGACGAGCAGTACTTC
TRBV11-2	TRBJ2-7	-	-	CASSLAAVYEQYF	TGTGCCAGCAGCTTAGCCGCGGTCTACGAGCAGTACTTC
TRBV21-1	TRBJ2-7	-	-	CASSKRGLALSSYEQYF	TGTGCCAGCAGCAAAAGGGGACTAGCGCTAAGCTCCTACGAGCAGTACTTC